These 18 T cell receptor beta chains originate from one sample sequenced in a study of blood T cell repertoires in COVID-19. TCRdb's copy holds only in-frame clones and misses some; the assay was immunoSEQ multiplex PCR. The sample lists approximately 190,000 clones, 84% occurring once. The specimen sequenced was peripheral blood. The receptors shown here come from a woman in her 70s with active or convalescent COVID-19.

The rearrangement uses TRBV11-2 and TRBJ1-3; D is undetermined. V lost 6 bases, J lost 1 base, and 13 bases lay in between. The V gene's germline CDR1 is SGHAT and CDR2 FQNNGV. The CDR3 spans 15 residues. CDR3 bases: TGTGCCAGCAGTAGATACGGAGGGTCTGGAAACACCATATATTTT. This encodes CASSRYGGSGNTIYF. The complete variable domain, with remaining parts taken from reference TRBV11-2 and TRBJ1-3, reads EAGVAQSPRYKIIEKRQSVAFWCNPISGHATLYWYQQILGQGPKLLIQFQNNGVVDDSQLPKDRFSAERLKGVDSTLKIQPAKLEDSAVYLCASSRYGGSGNTIYFGEGSWLTVV.

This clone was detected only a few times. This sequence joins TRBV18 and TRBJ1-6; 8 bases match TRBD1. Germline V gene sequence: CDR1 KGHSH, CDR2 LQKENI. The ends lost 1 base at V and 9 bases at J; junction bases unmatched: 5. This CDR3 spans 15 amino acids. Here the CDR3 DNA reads TGTGCCAGCTCACCACAGGGACAGGAGGGTTCACCCCTCCACTTT. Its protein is CASSPQGQEGSPLHF.

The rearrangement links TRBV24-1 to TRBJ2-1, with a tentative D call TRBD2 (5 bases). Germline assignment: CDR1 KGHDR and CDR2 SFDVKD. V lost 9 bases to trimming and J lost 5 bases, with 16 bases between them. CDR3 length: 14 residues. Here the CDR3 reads CATGLATNNNEQFF. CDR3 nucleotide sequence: TGTGCCACCGGGCTAGCTACAAATAACAATGAGCAGTTCTTC.

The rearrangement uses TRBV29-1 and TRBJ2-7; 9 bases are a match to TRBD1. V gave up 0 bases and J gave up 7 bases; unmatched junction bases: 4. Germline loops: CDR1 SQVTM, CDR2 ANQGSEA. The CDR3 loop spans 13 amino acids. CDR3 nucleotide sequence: TGCAGCGTTGAAGAACAGGGGGCGGGTGAGCAGTACTTC. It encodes CSVEEQGAGEQYF.

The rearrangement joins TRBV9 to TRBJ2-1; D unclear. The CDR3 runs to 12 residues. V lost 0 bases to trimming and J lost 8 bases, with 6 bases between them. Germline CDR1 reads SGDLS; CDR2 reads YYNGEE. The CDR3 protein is CASSVVSYEQFF. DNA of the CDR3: TGTGCCAGCAGCGTAGTTTCTTATGAGCAGTTCTTC.

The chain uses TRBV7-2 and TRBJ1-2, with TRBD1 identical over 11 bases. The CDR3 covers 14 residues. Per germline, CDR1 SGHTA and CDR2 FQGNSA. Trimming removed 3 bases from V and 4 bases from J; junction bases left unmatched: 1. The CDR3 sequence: CASSLDRGPYGYTF. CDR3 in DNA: TGTGCCAGCAGCTTGGACAGGGGGCCCTATGGCTACACCTTC. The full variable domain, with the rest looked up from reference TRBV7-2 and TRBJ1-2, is GAGVSQSPSNKVTEKGKDVELRCDPISGHTALYWYRQSLGQGLEFLIYFQGNSAPDKSGLPSDRFSAERTGGSVSTLTIQRTQQEDSAVYLCASSLDRGPYGYTFGSGTRLTVV.

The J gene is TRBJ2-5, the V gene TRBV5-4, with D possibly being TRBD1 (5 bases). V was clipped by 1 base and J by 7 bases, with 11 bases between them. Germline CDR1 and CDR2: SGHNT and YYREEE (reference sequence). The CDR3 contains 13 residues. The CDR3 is CASSLTGFGTQYF. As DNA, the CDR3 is TGTGCCAGCAGCTTGACAGGTTTTGGGACCCAGTACTTC. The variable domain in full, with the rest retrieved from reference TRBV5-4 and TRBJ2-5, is ETGVTQSPTHLIKTRGQQVTLRCSSQSGHNTVSWYQQALGQGPQFIFQYYREEENGRGNFPPRFSGLQFPNYSSELNVNALELDDSALYLCASSLTGFGTQYFGPGTRLLVL.

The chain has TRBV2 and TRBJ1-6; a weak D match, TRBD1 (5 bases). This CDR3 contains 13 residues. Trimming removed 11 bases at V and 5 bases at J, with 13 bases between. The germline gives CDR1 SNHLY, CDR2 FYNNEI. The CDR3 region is CACRRGHNSPLHF. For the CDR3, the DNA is TGTGCCTGCCGGAGGGGCCATAATTCACCCCTCCACTTT. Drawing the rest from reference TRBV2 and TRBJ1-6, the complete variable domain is EPEVTQTPSHQVTQMGQEVILRCVPISNHLYFYWYRQILGQKVEFLVSFYNNEISEKSEIFDDQFSVERPDGSNFTLKIRSTKLEDSAMYFCACRRGHNSPLHFGNGTRLTVT.

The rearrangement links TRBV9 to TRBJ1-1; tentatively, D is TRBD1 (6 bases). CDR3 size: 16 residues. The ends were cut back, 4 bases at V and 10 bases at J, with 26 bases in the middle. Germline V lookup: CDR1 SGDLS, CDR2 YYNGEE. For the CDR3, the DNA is TGTGCCAGCAGCCTATATGAAGGCGTCACCAGCAGGGGAGCTTTCTTT. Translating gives CASSLYEGVTSRGAFF.

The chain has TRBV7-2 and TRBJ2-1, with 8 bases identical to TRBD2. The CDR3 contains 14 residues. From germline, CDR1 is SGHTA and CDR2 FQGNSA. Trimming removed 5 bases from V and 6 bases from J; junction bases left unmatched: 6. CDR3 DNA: TGTGCCAGCAGCACGCAGGGGACTAGCAATGAGCAGTTCTTC. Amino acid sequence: CASSTQGTSNEQFF.

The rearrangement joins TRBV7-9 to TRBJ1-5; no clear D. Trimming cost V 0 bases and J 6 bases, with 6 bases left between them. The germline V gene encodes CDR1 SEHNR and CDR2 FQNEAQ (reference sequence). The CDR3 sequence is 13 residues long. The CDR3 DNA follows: TGTGCCAGCAGCTTAGCGGGGAGTCAGCCCCAGCATTTT. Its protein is CASSLAGSQPQHF.

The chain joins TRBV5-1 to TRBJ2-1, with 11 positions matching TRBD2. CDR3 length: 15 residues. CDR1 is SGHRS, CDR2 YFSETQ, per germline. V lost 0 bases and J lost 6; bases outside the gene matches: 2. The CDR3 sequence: CASSLGGTSGNEQFF. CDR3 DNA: TGCGCCAGCAGCTTGGGGGGGACTAGCGGCAATGAGCAGTTCTTC.

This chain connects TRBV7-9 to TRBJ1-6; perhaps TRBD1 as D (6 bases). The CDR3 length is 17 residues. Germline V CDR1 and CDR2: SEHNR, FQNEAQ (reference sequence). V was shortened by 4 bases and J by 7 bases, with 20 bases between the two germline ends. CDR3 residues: CASSSTLTGLGNSPLHF. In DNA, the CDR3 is TGTGCCAGCAGCTCAACCCTCACAGGGTTAGGGAATTCACCCCTCCACTTT.

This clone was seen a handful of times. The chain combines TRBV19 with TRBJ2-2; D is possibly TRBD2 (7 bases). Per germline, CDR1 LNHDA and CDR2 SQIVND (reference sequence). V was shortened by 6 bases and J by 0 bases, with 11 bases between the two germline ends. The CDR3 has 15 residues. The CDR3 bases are TGTGCCAGTAGCCGGGGGGCGGCGAACACCGGGGAGCTGTTTTTT. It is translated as CASSRGAANTGELFF.

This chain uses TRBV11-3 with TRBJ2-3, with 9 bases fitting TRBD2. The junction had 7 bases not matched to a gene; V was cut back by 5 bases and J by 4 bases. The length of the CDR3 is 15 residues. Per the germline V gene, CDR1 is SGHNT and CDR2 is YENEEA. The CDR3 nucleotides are TGTGCCAGCAGCCCCGGACTAGCGAGAGCAGATACGCAGTATTTT. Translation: CASSPGLARADTQYF.

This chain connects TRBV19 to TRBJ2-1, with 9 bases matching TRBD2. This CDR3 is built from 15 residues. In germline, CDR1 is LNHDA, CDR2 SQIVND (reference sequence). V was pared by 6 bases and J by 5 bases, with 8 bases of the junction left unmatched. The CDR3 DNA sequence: TGTGCCAGTAGGGGGGTAGCGGGAGAGGACAATGAGCAGTTCTTC. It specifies CASRGVAGEDNEQFF.

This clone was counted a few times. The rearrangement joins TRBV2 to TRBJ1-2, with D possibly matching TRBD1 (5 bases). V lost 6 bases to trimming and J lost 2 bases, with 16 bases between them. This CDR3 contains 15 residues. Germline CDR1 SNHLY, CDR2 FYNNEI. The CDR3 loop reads CASSSLRGKNYGYTF. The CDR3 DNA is TGTGCCAGCAGCTCTCTACGGGGGAAAAACTATGGCTACACCTTC.

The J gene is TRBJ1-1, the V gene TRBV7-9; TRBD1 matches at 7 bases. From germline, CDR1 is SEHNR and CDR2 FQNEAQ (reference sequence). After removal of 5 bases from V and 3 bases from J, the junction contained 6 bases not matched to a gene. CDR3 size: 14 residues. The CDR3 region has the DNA TGTGCCAGCAGCCCATCCACAGGGGACACTGAAGCTTTCTTT. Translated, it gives CASSPSTGDTEAFF. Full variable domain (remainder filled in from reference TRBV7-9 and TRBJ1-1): DTGVSQNPRHKITKRGQNVTFRCDPISEHNRLYWYRQTLGQGPEFLTYFQNEAQLEKSRLLSDRFSAERPKGSFSTLEIQRTEQGDSAMYLCASSPSTGDTEAFFGQGTRLTVV.